This record covers a single TCR beta chain. Original processing methods: Counts of nucleated cells, estimated from reference gene primer amplification, were obtained. The table came from immunoSEQ multiplex PCR; TCRdb's copy has only in-frame clones and leaves some out. The V and J calls and clone size were taken over from that table, and D and trimming were inferred from the DNA. The repertoire holds 250,000 to 400,000 clones, with about 91% as singletons. These data belong to a study of blood T cell repertoires in COVID-19. In the study overall: Some COVID-19 samples were acute and others convalescent; all came from the United States, Italy and Spain. PBMCs, B-cell-depleted T cells, or T cells were the source of the cDNA or gDNA that made up the material.

Trimming removed 1 base from V and 4 bases from J, with 14 bases in between. The CDR3 covers 17 residues. Germline values: CDR1 SGHVS, CDR2 FQNEAQ. The chain links TRBV7-8 to TRBJ1-6; D not resolved. Sequencing input: peripheral blood. The receptor comes from a woman aged 25-40 years with COVID-19, enrolled during active disease. The CDR3 loop is CASSLESGYSYNSPLHF. The CDR3 DNA follows: TGTGCCAGCAGCTTAGAGTCAGGATACTCATATAATTCACCCCTCCACTTT.